Here is one TCR beta chain with its context. The sample originates from a study of blood T cell repertoires in COVID-19. The age range of participants was about 18 to 100 years, with residence in around 22 US areas. Two negative PCRs, clearance, or symptom resolution had been documented for recovered Cohort 3 donors. Repertoires were generated with immunoSEQ multiplex PCR, while TCRdb's copy carries only in-frame clones and drops some. The sample has a few hundred thousand clones, over 75% seen once. V was pared by 5 bases and J by 0 bases, with 9 bases between. Germline V gene sequence: CDR1 MNHEY, CDR2 SVGAGI. This CDR3 has 14 residues.

V usage is TRBV6-5 and J usage is TRBJ2-3; D is perhaps TRBD2 (5 bases). The specimen was PBMCs or T cells enriched from blood (not recorded which). The clonotype comes from a man aged 25-45 years who had recovered from COVID-19. The CDR3 DNA is TGTGCCAGCAGTCGGACTCCTAGCACAGATACGCAGTATTTT. Its protein is CASSRTPSTDTQYF.